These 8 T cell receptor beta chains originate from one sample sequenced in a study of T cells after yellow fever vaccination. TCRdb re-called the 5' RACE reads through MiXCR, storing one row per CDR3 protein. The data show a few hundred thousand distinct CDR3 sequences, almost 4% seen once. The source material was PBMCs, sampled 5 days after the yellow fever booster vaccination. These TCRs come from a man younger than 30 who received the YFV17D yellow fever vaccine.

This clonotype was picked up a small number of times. CDR3 nucleotide sequence: TGTGCCAGCAGCTTGGGACGGGCTGAAGCTTTCTTT. Translating it yields CASSLGRAEAFF. V gene TRBV5-6 combines with J gene TRBJ1-1; D unresolved. The CDR3 covers 12 residues. Germline V gene lookup returns CDR1 SGHDT and CDR2 YYEEEE. V lost 0 bases and J lost 6, with 6 bases in between.

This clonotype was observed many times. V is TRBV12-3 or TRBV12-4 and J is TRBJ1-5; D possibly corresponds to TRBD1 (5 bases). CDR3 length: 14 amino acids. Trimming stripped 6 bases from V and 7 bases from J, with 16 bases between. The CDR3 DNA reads TGTGCCAGCAGCCCTCGTGTGGGGGGACAGCCCCAGCATTTT. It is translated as CASSPRVGGQPQHF.

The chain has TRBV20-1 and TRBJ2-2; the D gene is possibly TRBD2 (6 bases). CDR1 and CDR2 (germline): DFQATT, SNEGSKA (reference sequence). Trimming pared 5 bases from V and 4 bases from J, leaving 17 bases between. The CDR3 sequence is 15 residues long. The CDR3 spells CSALDPGRSTGELFF. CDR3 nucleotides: TGCAGTGCTTTGGACCCAGGGAGGAGCACCGGGGAGCTGTTTTTT.

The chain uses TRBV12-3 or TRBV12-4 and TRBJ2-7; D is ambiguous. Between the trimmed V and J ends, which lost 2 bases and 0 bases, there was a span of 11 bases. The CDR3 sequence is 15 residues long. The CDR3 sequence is CASSLRQASSYEQYF. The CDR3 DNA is TGTGCCAGCAGTTTACGGCAGGCCTCCTCCTACGAGCAGTACTTC.

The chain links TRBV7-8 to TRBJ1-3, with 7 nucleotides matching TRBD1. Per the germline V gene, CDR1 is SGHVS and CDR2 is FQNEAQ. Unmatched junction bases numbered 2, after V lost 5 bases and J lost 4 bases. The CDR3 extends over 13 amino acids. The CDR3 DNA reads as TGTGCCAGCAGCCCGGACAGGGGAAACACCATATATTTT. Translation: CASSPDRGNTIYF.

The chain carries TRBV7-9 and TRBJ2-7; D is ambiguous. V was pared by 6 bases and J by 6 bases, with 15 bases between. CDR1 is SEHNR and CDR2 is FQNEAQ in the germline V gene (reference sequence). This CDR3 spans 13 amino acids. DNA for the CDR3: TGTGCCAGCAGTAGACCAGGCACGGTCGAGCAGTACGTC. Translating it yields CASSRPGTVEQYV.

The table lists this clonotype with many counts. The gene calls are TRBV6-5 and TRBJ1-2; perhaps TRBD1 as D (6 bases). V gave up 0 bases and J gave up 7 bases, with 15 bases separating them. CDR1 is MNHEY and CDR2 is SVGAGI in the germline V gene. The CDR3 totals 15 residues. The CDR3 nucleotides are TGTGCCAGCAGTTACTCCGGGGGGACAACCTCTGGCTACACCTTC. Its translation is CASSYSGGTTSGYTF.

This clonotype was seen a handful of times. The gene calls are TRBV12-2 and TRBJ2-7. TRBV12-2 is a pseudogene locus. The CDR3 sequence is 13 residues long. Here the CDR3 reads CASHPTSHYEQYV. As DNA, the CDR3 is TGTGCAAGTCACCCCACCAGCCACTACGAGCAGTACGTC.